A selection of T cell receptor beta chains follows, all from one sample in a study of cytomegalovirus exposure and HLA in healthy donors. The table came from immunoSEQ multiplex PCR; TCRdb's copy has only in-frame clones and leaves some out. The top ten clones hold more than 2.5% of a sample with more than 80,000 clones, 60% to 75% of them seen once. Sequenced input: PBMCs. Receptors originate from a female donor in good health and CMV-seropositive. CDR3s include the opening cysteine and the closing phenylalanine or tryptophan.

V: TRBV7-2
J: TRBJ2-4
CDR3: CASSPRDRVSGIQYF

V: TRBV19
J: TRBJ1-2
CDR3: CASSMQGYGYTF

V: TRBV5-4
J: TRBJ1-5
CDR3: CASSPNGGKAQHF

V: TRBV6-5
J: TRBJ1-2
CDR3: CASTTPEGGYTF

V: TRBV28
J: TRBJ1-4
CDR3: CASSRGQAGEKLFF

V: TRBV10-3
J: TRBJ2-7
CDR3: CAISESLRGYYEQYF

V: TRBV2
J: TRBJ2-7
CDR3: CASSALPYEQYF

V: TRBV2
J: TRBJ2-5
CDR3: CATDRTSDWETQYF

V: TRBV29-1
J: TRBJ2-7
CDR3: CSVSETAPNEQYF

V: TRBV28
J: TRBJ2-1
CDR3: CASSVARDSLGNEQFF

V: TRBV6-5
J: TRBJ2-3
CDR3: CASGAGYVADTQYF

V: TRBV27
J: TRBJ2-7
CDR3: CASSLFGYEQYF

V: TRBV6-1
J: TRBJ1-1
CDR3: CASSESSEGTEAFF

V: TRBV2
J: TRBJ1-4
CDR3: CATLGQRGEKLFF

V: TRBV28
J: TRBJ1-6
CDR3: CASKGNSPLHF

V: TRBV5-1
J: TRBJ2-7
CDR3: CASSMGLAKTYEQYF

V: TRBV7-8
J: TRBJ2-5
CDR3: CASSGQGRETQYF

V: TRBV2
J: TRBJ2-1
CDR3: CASQRDSSQNEQFF

V: TRBV28
J: TRBJ2-7
CDR3: CASSLGGPEQYF

V: TRBV7-2
J: TRBJ2-3
CDR3: CASSLASGSTDTQYF

V: TRBV10-3
J: TRBJ1-2
CDR3: CAISPSGTGGSGYTF

V: TRBV6-6
J: TRBJ1-6
CDR3: CASSYLTGQVDSPLHF

V: TRBV25-1
J: TRBJ1-1
CDR3: CASSFAGRNTEAFF

V: TRBV9
J: TRBJ2-1
CDR3: CASSGQGKNEQFF

V: TRBV29-1
J: TRBJ2-1
CDR3: CSASQGLYNEQFF

V: TRBV7-2
J: TRBJ1-3
CDR3: CASSPGAGDGNTIYF

V: TRBV5-4
J: TRBJ1-4
CDR3: CASSSDRNEKLFF

V: TRBV30
J: TRBJ1-6
CDR3: CAWSVQGQGYSPLHF

V: TRBV6-1
J: TRBJ1-5
CDR3: CASRGPGGSNQPQHF

V: TRBV5-1
J: TRBJ1-5
CDR3: CASSLEGAFNQPQHF

V: TRBV9
J: TRBJ1-2
CDR3: CASSGGGTGVGYTF

V: TRBV30
J: TRBJ1-4
CDR3: CAWRSVGANAGGREKLFF

V: TRBV10-3
J: TRBJ2-7
CDR3: CAISEAQGARCEQYF

V: TRBV7-2
J: TRBJ2-7
CDR3: CASSLPSSYEQYF

V: TRBV2
J: TRBJ1-5
CDR3: CASSEGQHRNQPQHF

V: TRBV5-1
J: TRBJ1-2
CDR3: CASSFTSGGNYGYTF

V: TRBV6-1
J: TRBJ1-6
CDR3: CASSRDSFNSPLHF

V: TRBV28
J: TRBJ1-1
CDR3: CASRKGGVNTEAFF

V: TRBV5-8
J: TRBJ1-5
CDR3: CASRRTSNQPQHF

V: TRBV5-1
J: TRBJ2-7
CDR3: CASSLTTGSYEQYF

V: TRBV30
J: TRBJ1-5
CDR3: CAWSSGQGPLGPQHF

V: TRBV7-2
J: TRBJ1-2
CDR3: CASSLPGTAKGGYTF

V: TRBV4-1
J: TRBJ2-1
CDR3: CASSQETLPGFDNEQFF

V: TRBV4-3
J: TRBJ2-6
CDR3: CASSQGTSSSGANVLTF

V: TRBV4-1
J: TRBJ1-5
CDR3: CASSLDSLLNQPQHF

V: TRBV28
J: TRBJ1-2
CDR3: CASSYGQGLFGYTF

V: TRBV4-3
J: TRBJ2-2
CDR3: CASSQGQARYTGELFF

V: TRBV7-2
J: TRBJ2-3
CDR3: CASIQLSSGRADTQYF